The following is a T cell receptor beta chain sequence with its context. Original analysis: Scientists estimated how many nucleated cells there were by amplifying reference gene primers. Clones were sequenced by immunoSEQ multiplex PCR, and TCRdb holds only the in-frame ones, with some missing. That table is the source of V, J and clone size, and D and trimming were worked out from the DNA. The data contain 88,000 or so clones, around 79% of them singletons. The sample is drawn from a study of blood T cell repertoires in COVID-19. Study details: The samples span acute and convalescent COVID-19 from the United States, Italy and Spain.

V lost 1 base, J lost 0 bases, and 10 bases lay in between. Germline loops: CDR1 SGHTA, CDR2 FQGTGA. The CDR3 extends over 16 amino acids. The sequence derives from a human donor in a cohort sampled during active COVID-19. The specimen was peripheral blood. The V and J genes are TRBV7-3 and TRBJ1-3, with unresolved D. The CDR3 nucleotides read TGTGCCAGCAGCTTAAACCAGGCGAGCTCTGGAAACACCATATATTTT. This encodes CASSLNQASSGNTIYF.